This T cell receptor beta chain was sequenced in a study of Tregs in tolerant kidney transplant recipients. Overall study results and limits: Activated donor B cell expansion appeared to reveal the most relevant donor-specific TCRbeta repertoire. No direct test of biological reproducibility was done here. The small number of patients limits these findings pending further validation.

Using immunoSEQ multiplex PCR, the repertoire was profiled, and TCRdb retains in-frame clones only, with some absent. The sample includes around 98,000 clones, more than 85% of them seen just once. Unstimulated Tregs (CD4+CD25+CD127-) and CD4+CD25- non-Tregs were sorted from PBMCs. The CDR3 is 15 residues long. The germline V gene encodes CDR1 SGDLS and CDR2 YYNGEE. V was shortened by 3 bases and J by 0 bases, with 10 bases between the two germline ends. In this sample, this clone turned up once. The target antigen is unknown. The chain links TRBV9 to TRBJ2-1; D is ambiguous. This clonotype was sampled from a human donor who received a combined kidney and bone marrow transplant. The material was CD4+ T cells from blood, obtained before the transplant. In nucleotides, the CDR3 is TGTGCCAGCAGCGCTCAGACAAGCTCCTACAATGAGCAGTTCTTC. This translates into CASSAQTSSYNEQFF.